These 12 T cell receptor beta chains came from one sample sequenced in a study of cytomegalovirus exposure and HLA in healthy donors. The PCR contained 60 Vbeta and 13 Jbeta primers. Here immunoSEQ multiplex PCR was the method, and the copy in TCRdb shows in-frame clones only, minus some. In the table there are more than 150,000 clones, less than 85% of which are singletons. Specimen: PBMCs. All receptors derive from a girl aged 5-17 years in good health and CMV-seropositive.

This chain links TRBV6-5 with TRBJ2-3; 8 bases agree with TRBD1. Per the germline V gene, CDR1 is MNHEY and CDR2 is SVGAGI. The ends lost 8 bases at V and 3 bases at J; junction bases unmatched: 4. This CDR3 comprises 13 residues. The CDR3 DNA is TGTGCCAGCGGTGACAGGGGTACAGATACGCAGTATTTT. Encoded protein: CASGDRGTDTQYF.

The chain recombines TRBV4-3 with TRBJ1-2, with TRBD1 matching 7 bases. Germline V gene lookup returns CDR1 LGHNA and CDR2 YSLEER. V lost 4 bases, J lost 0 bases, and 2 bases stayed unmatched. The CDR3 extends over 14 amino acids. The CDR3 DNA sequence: TGCGCCAGCAGCCCAGGACAGGCTAACTATGGCTACACCTTC. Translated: CASSPGQANYGYTF.

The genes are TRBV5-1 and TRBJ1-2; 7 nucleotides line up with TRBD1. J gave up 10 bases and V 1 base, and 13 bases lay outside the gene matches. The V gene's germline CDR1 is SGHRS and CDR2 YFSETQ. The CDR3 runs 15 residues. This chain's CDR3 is CASSLTGDLWNAYTF. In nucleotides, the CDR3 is TGCGCCAGCAGCTTGACAGGGGACTTGTGGAATGCCTACACCTTC.

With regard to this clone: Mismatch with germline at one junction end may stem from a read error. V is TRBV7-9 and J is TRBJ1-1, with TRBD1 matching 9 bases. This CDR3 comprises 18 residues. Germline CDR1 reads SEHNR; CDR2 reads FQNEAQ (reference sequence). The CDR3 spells CSSTPMGGKTGGNTEAFF. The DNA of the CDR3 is TGTTCCAGCACCCCGATGGGGGGAAAGACAGGGGGGAACACTGAAGCTTTCTTT.

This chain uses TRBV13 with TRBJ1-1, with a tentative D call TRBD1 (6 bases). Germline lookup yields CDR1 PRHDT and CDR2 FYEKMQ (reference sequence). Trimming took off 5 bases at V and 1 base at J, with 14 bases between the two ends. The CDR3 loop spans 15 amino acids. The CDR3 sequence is CASSDPTGSNTEAFF. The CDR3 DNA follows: TGTGCCAGCAGCGACCCCACAGGGTCGAACACTGAAGCTTTCTTT. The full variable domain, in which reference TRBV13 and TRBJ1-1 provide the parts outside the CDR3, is AAGVIQSPRHLIKEKRETATLKCYPIPRHDTVYWYQQGPGQDPQFLISFYEKMQSDKGSIPDRFSAQQFSDYHSELNMSSLELGDSALYFCASSDPTGSNTEAFFGQGTRLTVV.

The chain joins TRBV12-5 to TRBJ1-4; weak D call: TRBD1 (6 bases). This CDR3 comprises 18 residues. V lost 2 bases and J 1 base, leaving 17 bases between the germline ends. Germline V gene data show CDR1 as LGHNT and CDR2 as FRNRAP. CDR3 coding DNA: TGTGCTAGTGGTTTGTTACAGGGTATTGGGTTAACTAATGAAAAACTGTTTTTT. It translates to CASGLLQGIGLTNEKLFF. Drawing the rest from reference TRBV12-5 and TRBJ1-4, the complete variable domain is DARVTQTPRHKVTEMGQEVTMRCQPILGHNTVFWYRQTMMQGLELLAYFRNRAPLDDSGMPKDRFSAEMPDATLATLKIQPSEPRDSAVYFCASGLLQGIGLTNEKLFFGSGTQLSVL.

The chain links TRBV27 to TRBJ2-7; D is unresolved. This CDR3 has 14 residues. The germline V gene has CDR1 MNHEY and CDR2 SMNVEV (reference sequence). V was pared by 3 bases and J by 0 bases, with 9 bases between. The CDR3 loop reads CASSLASGSYEQYF. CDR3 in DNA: TGTGCCAGCAGTTTGGCCAGTGGCTCCTACGAGCAGTACTTC.

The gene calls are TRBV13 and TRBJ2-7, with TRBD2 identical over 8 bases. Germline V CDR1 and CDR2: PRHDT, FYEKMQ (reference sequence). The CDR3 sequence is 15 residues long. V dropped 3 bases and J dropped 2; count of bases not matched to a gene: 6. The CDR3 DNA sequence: TGTGCCAGCAGCTTCGGAGCGGGGGTGACCTACGAGCAGTACTTC. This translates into CASSFGAGVTYEQYF.

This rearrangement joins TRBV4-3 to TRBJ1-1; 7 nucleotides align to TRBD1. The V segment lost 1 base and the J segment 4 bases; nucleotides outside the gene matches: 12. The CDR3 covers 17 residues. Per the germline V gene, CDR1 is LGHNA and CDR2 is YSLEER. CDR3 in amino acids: CASSQGAGQTFATEAFF. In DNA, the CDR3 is TGCGCCAGCAGCCAAGGGGCGGGACAGACTTTTGCCACTGAAGCTTTCTTT.

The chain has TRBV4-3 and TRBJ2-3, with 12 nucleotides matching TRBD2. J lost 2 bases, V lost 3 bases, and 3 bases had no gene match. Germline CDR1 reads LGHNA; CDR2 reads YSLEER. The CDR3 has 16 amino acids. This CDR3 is CASSHTSGGTTDTQYF. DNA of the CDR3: TGCGCCAGCAGCCACACTAGCGGGGGGACCACAGATACGCAGTATTTT.

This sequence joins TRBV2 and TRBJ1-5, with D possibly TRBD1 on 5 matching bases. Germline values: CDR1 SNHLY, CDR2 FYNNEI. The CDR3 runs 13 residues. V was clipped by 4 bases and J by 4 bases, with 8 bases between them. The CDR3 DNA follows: TGTGCCAGCAGTGTCAGGGCTAATCAGCCCCAGCATTTT. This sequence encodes CASSVRANQPQHF.

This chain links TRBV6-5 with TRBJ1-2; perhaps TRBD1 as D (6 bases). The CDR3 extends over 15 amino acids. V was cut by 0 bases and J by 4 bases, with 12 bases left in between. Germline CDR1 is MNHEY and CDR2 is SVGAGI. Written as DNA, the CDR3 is TGTGCCAGCAGTTACTCTACAGGGTCGACCTATGGCTACACCTTC. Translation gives CASSYSTGSTYGYTF.